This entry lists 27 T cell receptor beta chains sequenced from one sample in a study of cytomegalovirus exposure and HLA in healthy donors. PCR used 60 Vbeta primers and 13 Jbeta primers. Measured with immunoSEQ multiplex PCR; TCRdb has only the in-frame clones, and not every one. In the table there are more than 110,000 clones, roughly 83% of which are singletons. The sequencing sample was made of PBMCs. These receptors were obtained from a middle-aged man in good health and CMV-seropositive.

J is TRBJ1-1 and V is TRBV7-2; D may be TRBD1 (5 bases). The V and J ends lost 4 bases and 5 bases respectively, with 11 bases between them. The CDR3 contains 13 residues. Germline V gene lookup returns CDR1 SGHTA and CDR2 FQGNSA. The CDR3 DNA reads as TGTGCCAGCAGCTCTGACAGACGGACTGAAGCTTTCTTT. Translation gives CASSSDRRTEAFF.

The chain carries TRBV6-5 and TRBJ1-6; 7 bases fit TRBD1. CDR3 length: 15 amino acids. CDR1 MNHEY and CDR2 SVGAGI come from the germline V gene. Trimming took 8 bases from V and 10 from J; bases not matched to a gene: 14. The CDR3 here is CASSPWRGLESPLHF. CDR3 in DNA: TGTGCCAGCTCCCCTTGGAGGGGGCTGGAATCACCCCTCCACTTT.

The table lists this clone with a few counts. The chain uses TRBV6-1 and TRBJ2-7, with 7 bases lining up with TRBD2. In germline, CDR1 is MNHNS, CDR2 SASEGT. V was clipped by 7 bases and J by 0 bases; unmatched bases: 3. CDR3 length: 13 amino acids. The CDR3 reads CASMRGNSYEQYF. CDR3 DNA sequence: TGTGCCAGCATGCGGGGGAACTCCTACGAGCAGTACTTC.

As DNA, the CDR3 is TGTGCCAGCAGTCAAACCCCGAGGATTTATAGCAATCAGCCCCAGCATTTT. Translating gives CASSQTPRIYSNQPQHF. This sequence joins TRBV27 and TRBJ1-5; D is uncertain. Trimming removed 5 bases from V and 0 bases from J, with 17 bases in between. Germline V CDR1 and CDR2: MNHEY, SMNVEV (reference sequence). This CDR3 comprises 17 residues.

DNA for the CDR3: TGTGCTAGTGGTTTGGGGCAGGGGTCTAACGAGCAGTACTTC. It is translated as CASGLGQGSNEQYF. The V gene is TRBV12-5, the J gene TRBJ2-7, with D possibly matching TRBD1 (6 bases). CDR1 is LGHNT and CDR2 is FRNRAP in the germline V gene. V lost 1 base and J 5 bases, leaving 12 bases between the germline ends. CDR3 length: 14 residues.

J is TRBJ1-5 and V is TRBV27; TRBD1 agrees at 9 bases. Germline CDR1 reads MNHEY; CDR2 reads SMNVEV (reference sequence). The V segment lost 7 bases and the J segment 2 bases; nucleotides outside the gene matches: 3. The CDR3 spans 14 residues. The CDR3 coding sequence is TGTGCCAGCACGCGGACAGGGGGCAATCAGCCCCAGCATTTT. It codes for CASTRTGGNQPQHF.

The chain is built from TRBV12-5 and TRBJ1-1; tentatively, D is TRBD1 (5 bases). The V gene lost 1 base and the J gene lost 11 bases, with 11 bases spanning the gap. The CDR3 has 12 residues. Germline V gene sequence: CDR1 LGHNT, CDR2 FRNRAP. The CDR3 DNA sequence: TGTGCTAGTGGTTTGGGACAGCTATCCGCTTTCTTT. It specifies CASGLGQLSAFF.

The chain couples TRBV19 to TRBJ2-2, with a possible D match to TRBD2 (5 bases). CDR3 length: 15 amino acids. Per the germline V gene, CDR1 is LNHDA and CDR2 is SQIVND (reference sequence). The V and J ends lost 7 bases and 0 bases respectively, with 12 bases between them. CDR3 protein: CASNPGGANTGELFF. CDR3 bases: TGTGCCAGTAACCCCGGAGGAGCGAACACCGGGGAGCTGTTTTTT.

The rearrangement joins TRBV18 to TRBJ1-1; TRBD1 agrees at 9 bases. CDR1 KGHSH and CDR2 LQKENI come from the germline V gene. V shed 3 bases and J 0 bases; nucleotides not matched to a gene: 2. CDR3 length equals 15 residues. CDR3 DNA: TGTGCCAGCTCACCCCGGACAGGGGTGAACACTGAAGCTTTCTTT. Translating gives CASSPRTGVNTEAFF.

The DNA of the CDR3 is TGCGCCAGCAATTCGGTTTATGGGGTAACTAGCGGAAACTACAATGAGCAGTTCTTC. Its translation: CASNSVYGVTSGNYNEQFF. The chain recombines TRBV4-1 with TRBJ2-1, with 8 bases fitting TRBD2. CDR1 and CDR2 from the germline V gene are MGHRA and YSYEKL. V shed 7 bases and J 3 bases; nucleotides not matched to a gene: 20. The CDR3 sequence is 19 residues long.

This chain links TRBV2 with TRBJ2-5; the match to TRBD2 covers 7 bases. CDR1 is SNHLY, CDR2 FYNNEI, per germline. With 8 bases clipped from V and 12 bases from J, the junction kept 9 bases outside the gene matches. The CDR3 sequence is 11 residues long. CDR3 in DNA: TGTGCCAGCGGGGACTACCGCCAAAAGTACTTC. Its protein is CASGDYRQKYF. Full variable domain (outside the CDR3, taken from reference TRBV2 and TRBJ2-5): EPEVTQTPSHQVTQMGQEVILRCVPISNHLYFYWYRQILGQKVEFLVSFYNNEISEKSEIFDDQFSVERPDGSNFTLKIRSTKLEDSAMYFCASGDYRQKYFGPGTRLLVL.

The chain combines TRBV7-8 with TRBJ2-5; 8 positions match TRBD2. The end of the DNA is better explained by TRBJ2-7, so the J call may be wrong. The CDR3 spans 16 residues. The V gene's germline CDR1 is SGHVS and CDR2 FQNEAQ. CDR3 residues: CASSSSWSGSIYEQYF. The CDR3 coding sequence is TGTGCCAGCAGCTCCTCATGGAGCGGGAGCATTTACGAGCAGTACTTC.

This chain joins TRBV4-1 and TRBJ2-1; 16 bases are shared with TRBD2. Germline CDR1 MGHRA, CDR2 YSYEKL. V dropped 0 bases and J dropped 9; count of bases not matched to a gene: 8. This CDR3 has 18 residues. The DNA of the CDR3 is TGCGCCAGCAGCCAAGATGTTGGGACTAGCGGGGGGGGCTCTGAGCAGTTCTTC. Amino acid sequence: CASSQDVGTSGGGSEQFF.

Written as DNA, the CDR3 is TGTGCCAGCAGCGACGACAGGGTGGGGGGTAATTCACCCCTCCACTTT. Amino acid sequence: CASSDDRVGGNSPLHF. V is TRBV7-9 and J is TRBJ1-6; 7 nucleotides line up with TRBD1. The CDR3 covers 16 residues. V lost 5 bases to trimming and J lost 6 bases; unmatched junction nucleotides: 10. Germline assignment: CDR1 SEHNR and CDR2 FQNEAQ (reference sequence).

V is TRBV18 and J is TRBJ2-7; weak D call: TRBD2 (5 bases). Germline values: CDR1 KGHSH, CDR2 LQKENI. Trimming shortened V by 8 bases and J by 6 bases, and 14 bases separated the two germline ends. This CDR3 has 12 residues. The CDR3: CASPPGEGEQYF. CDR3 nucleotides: TGTGCCAGCCCCCCGGGTGAGGGCGAGCAGTACTTC.

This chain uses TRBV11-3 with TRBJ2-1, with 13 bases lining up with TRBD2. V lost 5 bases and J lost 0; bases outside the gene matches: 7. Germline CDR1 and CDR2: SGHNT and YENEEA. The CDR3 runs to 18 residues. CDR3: CASSPGTSGDSSYNEQFF. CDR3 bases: TGTGCCAGCAGCCCCGGGACTAGCGGGGATAGCTCCTACAATGAGCAGTTCTTC.

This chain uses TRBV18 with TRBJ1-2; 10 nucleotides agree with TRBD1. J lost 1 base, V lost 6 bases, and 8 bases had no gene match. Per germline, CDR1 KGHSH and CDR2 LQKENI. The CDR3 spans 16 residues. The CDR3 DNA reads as TGTGCCAGCTCTTCCACCCGGGACAGGGGTAACTATGGCTACACCTTC. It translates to CASSSTRDRGNYGYTF.

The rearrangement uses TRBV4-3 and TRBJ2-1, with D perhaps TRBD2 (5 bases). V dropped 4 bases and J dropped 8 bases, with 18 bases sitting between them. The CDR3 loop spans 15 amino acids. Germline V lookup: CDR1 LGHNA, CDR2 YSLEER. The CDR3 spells CASSRRLQTGDEQFF. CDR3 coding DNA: TGCGCCAGCAGCCGGAGGCTACAGACCGGGGATGAGCAGTTCTTC.

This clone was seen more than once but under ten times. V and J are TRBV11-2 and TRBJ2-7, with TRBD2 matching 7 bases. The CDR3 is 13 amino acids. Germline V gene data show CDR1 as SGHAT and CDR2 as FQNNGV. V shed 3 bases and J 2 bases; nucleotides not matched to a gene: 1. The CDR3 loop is CASSLGGTYEQYF. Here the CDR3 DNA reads TGTGCCAGCAGCTTGGGGGGGACCTACGAGCAGTACTTC.

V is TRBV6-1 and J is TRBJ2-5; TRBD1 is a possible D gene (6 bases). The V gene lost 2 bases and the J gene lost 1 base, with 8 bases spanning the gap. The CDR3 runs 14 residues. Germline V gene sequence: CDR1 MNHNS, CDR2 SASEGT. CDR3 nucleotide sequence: TGTGCCAGCAGTGAAAGGGACACCCAAGAGACCCAGTACTTC. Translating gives CASSERDTQETQYF.

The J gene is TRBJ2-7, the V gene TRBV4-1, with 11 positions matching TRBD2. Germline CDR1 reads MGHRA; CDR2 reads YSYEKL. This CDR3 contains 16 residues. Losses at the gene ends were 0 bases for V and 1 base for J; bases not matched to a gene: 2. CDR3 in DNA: TGCGCCAGCAGCCAAGATACTAGCGGGGGATCCTACGAGCAGTACTTC. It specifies CASSQDTSGGSYEQYF.

Written as DNA, the CDR3 is TGTGCCAGCAGTCCCCCCGAACACTACGAGCAGTACTTC. Encoded protein: CASSPPEHYEQYF. The rearrangement uses TRBV2 and TRBJ2-7; D is unclear. Trimming shortened V by 5 bases and J by 3 bases, and 11 bases separated the two germline ends. Germline CDR1 reads SNHLY; CDR2 reads FYNNEI. This CDR3 is 13 amino acids long.

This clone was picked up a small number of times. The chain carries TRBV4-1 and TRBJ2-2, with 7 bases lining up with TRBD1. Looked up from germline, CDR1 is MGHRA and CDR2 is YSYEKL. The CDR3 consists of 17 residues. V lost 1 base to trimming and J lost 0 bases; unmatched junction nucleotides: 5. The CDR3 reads CASSQGLQGPNTGELFF. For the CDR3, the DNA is TGCGCCAGCAGCCAAGGCCTACAGGGGCCGAACACCGGGGAGCTGTTTTTT.

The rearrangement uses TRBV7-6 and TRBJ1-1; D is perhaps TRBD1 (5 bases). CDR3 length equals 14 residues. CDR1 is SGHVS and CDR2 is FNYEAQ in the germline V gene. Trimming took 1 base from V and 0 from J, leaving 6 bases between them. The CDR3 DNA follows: TGTGCCAGCAGCTTAGGCAGGGTGAACACTGAAGCTTTCTTT. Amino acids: CASSLGRVNTEAFF.

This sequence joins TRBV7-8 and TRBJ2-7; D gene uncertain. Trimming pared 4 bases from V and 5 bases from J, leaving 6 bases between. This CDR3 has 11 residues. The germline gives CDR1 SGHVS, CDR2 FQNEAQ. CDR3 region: CASSYAHEQYF. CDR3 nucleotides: TGTGCCAGCAGCTACGCGCACGAGCAGTACTTC.

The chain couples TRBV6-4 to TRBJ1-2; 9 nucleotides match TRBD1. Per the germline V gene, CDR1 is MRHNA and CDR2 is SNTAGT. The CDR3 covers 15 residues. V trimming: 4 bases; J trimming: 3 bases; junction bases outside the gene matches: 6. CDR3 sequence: CASSAEQGADYGYTF. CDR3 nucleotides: TGTGCCAGCAGTGCAGAACAGGGGGCTGACTATGGCTACACCTTC.

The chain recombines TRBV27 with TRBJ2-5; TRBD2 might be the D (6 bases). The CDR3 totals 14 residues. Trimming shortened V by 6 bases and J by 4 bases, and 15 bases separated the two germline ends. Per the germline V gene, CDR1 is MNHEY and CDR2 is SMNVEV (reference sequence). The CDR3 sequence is CASRRGSSGETQYF. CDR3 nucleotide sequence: TGTGCCAGCAGACGGGGGTCCTCGGGAGAGACCCAGTACTTC.